Listed below are T cell receptor beta chains from one sample, sequenced in a study of T cell repertoires in cytomegalovirus infection. Each CDR3 protein gets one entry after TCRdb re-called the reads with MiXCR. The table has about 100,000 distinct CDR3 sequences, around 22% seen once; the top ten hold approximately 39%. The sample consisted of CD8+ T cells from PBMCs. The receptor source for this set is a human donor in good health (CMV status not recorded). Some clones in this sample may be carry-over from other donors' samples. Both conserved end residues are part of each CDR3. A D gene is named only where the DNA matches it firmly. A clone size is listed for some rows: how often the clone was seen (once, few, many), or a class if it is expanded.

TRBD1,few,14,TRBJ1-2,TRBV7-9,CASSLATGGVGYTF,TGTGCCAGCAGCTTAGCGACAGGGGGCGTCGGCTACACCTTC
NA,many,17,TRBJ2-7,TRBV12-3/TRBV12-4,CASSTPSTGSRPYEQYF,TGTGCCAGCAGTACCCCGTCAACCGGGTCCAGACCCTACGAGCAGTACTTC
TRBD1,NA,15,TRBJ2-2,TRBV24-1,CATKSGQVNTGELFF,TGTGCCACCAAGTCGGGACAGGTGAACACCGGGGAGCTGTTTTTT
TRBD1,NA,13,TRBJ2-7,TRBV29-1,CSAKPGGAGEQYF,TGCAGCGCCAAACCAGGGGGCGCGGGGGAGCAGTACTTC
NA,NA,15,TRBJ1-5,TRBV28,CASTTPGRLNQPQHF,TGTGCCAGCACCACACCGGGACGGCTCAATCAGCCCCAGCATTTT
TRBD2,few,20,TRBJ2-1,TRBV7-3,CASSFPAATTGTSVDNEQFF,TGTGCCAGCAGCTTTCCCGCGGCGACGACCGGGACTAGCGTCGACAATGAGCAGTTCTTC
TRBD1,many,13,TRBJ1-1,TRBV28,CASSRDRDTEAFF,TGTGCCAGCAGTCGGGACAGGGACACTGAAGCTTTCTTT
NA,many,15,TRBJ2-1,TRBV24-1,CATSGFRDSYNEQFF,TGTGCCACCAGTGGGTTCCGCGACTCCTACAATGAGCAGTTCTTC
NA,once,15,TRBJ1-1,TRBV18,CASSPTPGVNTEAFF,TGTGCCAGCTCACCAACTCCAGGGGTGAACACTGAAGCTTTCTTT
NA,many,15,TRBJ2-7,TRBV14,CASSHGNRDPYEQYF,TGTGCCAGCAGCCACGGGAACAGGGATCCCTACGAGCAGTACTTC
NA,NA,17,TRBJ2-3,TRBV28,CASSLGRGSGSTDTQYF,TGTGCCAGCAGCCTCGGCAGGGGTTCCGGGAGCACAGATACGCAGTATTTT
NA,NA,16,TRBJ2-1,TRBV5-5,CASSLSAGPWLDEQFF,TGTGCCAGCAGCTTGTCCGCAGGGCCCTGGTTGGATGAGCAGTTCTTC
NA,NA,12,TRBJ2-7,TRBV10-3,CAISEHPYEQYF,TGTGCCATCAGTGAACATCCCTACGAGCAGTACTTC
NA,NA,14,TRBJ2-7,TRBV5-1,CASSAGRDREEQYF,TGCGCCAGCAGCGCCGGACGGGATCGGGAAGAGCAGTACTTC
NA,many,13,TRBJ2-7,TRBV19,CASSIGDTYEQYF,TGTGCCAGTAGTATCGGGGATACCTACGAGCAGTACTTC
NA,many,13,TRBJ2-5,TRBV7-9,CASSPRGEETQYF,TGTGCCAGCAGCCCTAGGGGGGAGGAGACCCAGTACTTC
TRBD2,NA,15,TRBJ2-7,TRBV11-2,CASSFEAGAGYEQYF,TGTGCCAGCAGCTTTGAAGCGGGAGCAGGTTACGAGCAGTACTTC
TRBD2,NA,13,TRBJ2-1,TRBV7-7,CASSGGRGDEQFF,TGTGCTAGCAGTGGCGGGAGGGGTGATGAGCAGTTCTTC
NA,NA,15,TRBJ1-6,TRBV28,CASSRGPAGNSPLHF,TGTGCCAGCAGCCGTGGACCTGCCGGGAATTCACCCCTCCACTTT
NA,many,13,TRBJ2-2,TRBV28,CASTDGSTGELFF,TGTGCCAGCACTGACGGGTCCACCGGGGAGCTGTTTTTT
NA,few,15,TRBJ1-4,TRBV4-3,CASSHRDGANEKLFF,TGCGCCAGCAGCCACCGGGACGGCGCTAATGAAAAACTGTTTTTT
TRBD1,NA,14,TRBJ1-5,TRBV28,CASSPTGMNQPQHF,TGTGCCAGCAGTCCGACAGGGATGAATCAGCCCCAGCATTTT
NA,once,14,TRBJ2-5,TRBV25-1,CASSRAAEQETQYF,TGTGCCAGCAGTAGGGCGGCAGAACAAGAGACCCAGTACTTC
NA,NA,12,TRBJ2-7,TRBV2,CASRTAGYEQYF,TGTGCCAGCAGAACCGCCGGTTACGAGCAGTACTTC
TRBD2,NA,15,TRBJ2-1,TRBV4-1,CASSPSGRDYNEQFF,TGCGCCAGCAGCCCTAGCGGGAGAGACTACAATGAGCAGTTCTTC
NA,few,16,TRBJ1-2,TRBV12-3/TRBV12-4,CASSLPTSGRGFGYTF,TGTGCCAGCAGTTTACCGACTTCTGGCAGGGGATTTGGCTACACCTTC
TRBD1,NA,16,TRBJ2-7,TRBV19,CASSNPWTGKFYEQYF,TGTGCCAGTAGTAATCCTTGGACAGGGAAATTCTACGAGCAGTACTTC
TRBD2,NA,15,TRBJ2-7,TRBV6-2/TRBV6-3,CASTQGPGGFYEQYF,TGTGCCAGCACCCAGGGACCCGGGGGGTTCTACGAGCAGTACTTC
TRBD2,NA,15,TRBJ2-1,TRBV5-1,CASSEGLAGINEQFF,TGCGCCAGCAGCGAGGGACTAGCGGGGATTAATGAGCAGTTCTTC
TRBD1,NA,14,TRBJ2-7,TRBV6-6,CASRLGDSSYEQYF,TGTGCCAGCCGCCTAGGGGACAGTTCCTACGAGCAGTACTTC
NA,once,19,TRBJ1-4,TRBV6-2/TRBV6-3,CASRLKDRSGIATNEKLFF,TGTGCCAGCAGACTAAAGGACAGATCGGGGATTGCAACTAATGAAAAACTGTTTTTT
NA,NA,14,TRBJ2-3,TRBV9,CASNRPGATDTQYF,TGTGCCAGCAACCGCCCGGGGGCTACAGATACGCAGTATTTT
NA,many,14,TRBJ2-7,TRBV7-2,CASSFDRRSYEQYF,TGTGCCAGCAGCTTCGACAGGAGGTCCTACGAGCAGTACTTC
TRBD2,NA,14,TRBJ2-7,TRBV7-3,CASRLGLESSEQYF,TGTGCCAGCAGGCTAGGACTAGAATCCTCCGAGCAGTACTTC
NA,NA,14,TRBJ2-7,TRBV20-1,CSARPTSYYYEQYF,TGCAGTGCTAGACCTACTAGCTATTACTACGAGCAGTACTTC
NA,NA,17,TRBJ1-5,TRBV7-8,CASSLGLFRGGNQPQHF,TGTGCCAGCAGCTTAGGGCTCTTCAGGGGTGGCAATCAGCCCCAGCATTTT
NA,NA,15,TRBJ2-5,TRBV20-1,CSASETQGTLETQYF,TGCAGTGCTAGTGAGACCCAGGGGACTCTAGAGACCCAGTACTTC
NA,NA,17,TRBJ1-1,TRBV13,CASSKDWDPEGYTEAFF,TGTGCCAGCAGCAAAGACTGGGACCCCGAGGGTTATACTGAAGCTTTCTTT
NA,NA,13,TRBJ2-2,TRBV14,CASSQDQPGELFF,TGTGCCAGCAGCCAAGACCAGCCCGGGGAGCTGTTTTTT
NA,few,13,TRBJ2-3,TRBV27,CASEGQGTDTQYF,TGTGCCTCTGAAGGGCAGGGGACAGATACGCAGTATTTT
NA,many,13,TRBJ2-5,TRBV7-8,CASSLNGGETQYF,TGTGCCAGCAGCTTAAATGGAGGGGAGACCCAGTACTTC
NA,NA,14,TRBJ2-1,TRBV11-3,CASSWKGGVNEQFF,TGTGCCAGCAGCTGGAAGGGGGGGGTCAATGAGCAGTTCTTC
NA,NA,15,TRBJ1-2,TRBV20-1,CSASIIKEHTYGYTF,TGCAGTGCTAGTATAATAAAGGAACATACCTATGGCTACACCTTC
NA,few,15,TRBJ1-5,TRBV6-2/TRBV6-3,CASSYSRGGNQPQHF,TGTGCCAGCAGTTACTCACGGGGAGGCAATCAGCCCCAGCATTTT
TRBD1,NA,13,TRBJ2-5,TRBV6-5,CASSYGTAETQYF,TGTGCCAGCAGTTATGGGACAGCCGAGACCCAGTACTTC
NA,few,13,TRBJ2-7,TRBV7-7,CASSFGLGDEQYF,TGTGCTAGCAGCTTTGGACTGGGGGACGAGCAGTACTTC
NA,once,12,TRBJ1-1,TRBV7-1,CASSYPTGEAFF,TGTGCCAGCAGCTACCCGACCGGTGAAGCTTTCTTT
TRBD1,many,17,TRBJ2-5,TRBV20-1,CSAKTLLDREVSETQYF,TGCAGTGCTAAAACCCTATTGGACAGGGAGGTTTCTGAGACCCAGTACTTC
NA,many,16,TRBJ2-5,TRBV4-1,CASSQDGSGYQETQYF,TGCGCCAGCAGCCAAGATGGGAGCGGTTACCAAGAGACCCAGTACTTC
NA,few,15,TRBJ1-4,TRBV20-1,CSAREIGETNEKLFF,TGCAGTGCTAGAGAAATCGGGGAGACTAATGAAAAACTGTTTTTT
NA,few,15,TRBJ1-2,TRBV6-6,CASSDTGRENYGYTF,TGTGCCAGCAGTGACACGGGACGGGAAAACTATGGCTACACCTTC
TRBD1,NA,15,TRBJ2-3,TRBV27,CASSLEGQVTDTQYF,TGTGCCAGCAGTTTAGAGGGACAGGTCACAGATACGCAGTATTTT
NA,many,13,TRBJ1-2,TRBV6-6,CASSLSENYGYTF,TGTGCCAGCAGTCTTTCAGAAAACTATGGCTACACCTTC
NA,NA,14,TRBJ1-4,TRBV12-3/TRBV12-4,CASTGRGINEKLFF,TGTGCCAGCACCGGTCGGGGAATTAATGAAAAACTGTTTTTT
TRBD2,many,16,TRBJ2-3,TRBV7-9,CASSLSAGGLTDTQYF,TGTGCCAGCAGCTTATCGGCGGGAGGCCTCACAGATACGCAGTATTTT
NA,NA,12,TRBJ1-2,TRBV6-2/TRBV6-3,CASSLQGHGYTF,TGTGCCAGCAGCTTACAGGGACATGGCTACACCTTC
TRBD2,few,13,TRBJ2-5,TRBV29-1,CSVSREAGETQYF,TGCAGCGTTTCGCGGGAGGCGGGCGAGACCCAGTACTTC
TRBD1,NA,13,TRBJ2-7,TRBV12-3/TRBV12-4,CASSFRGPYEQYF,TGTGCCAGCAGTTTCAGGGGGCCTTACGAGCAGTACTTC
NA,once,16,TRBJ1-2,TRBV19,CASSNLDSWIGYGYTF,TGTGCCAGTAGTAACCTGGACAGCTGGATAGGGTATGGCTACACCTTC
TRBD1,few,15,TRBJ2-7,TRBV6-2/TRBV6-3,CASSREDRGRYEQYF,TGTGCCAGCAGCCGCGAGGACAGGGGGCGGTACGAGCAGTACTTC